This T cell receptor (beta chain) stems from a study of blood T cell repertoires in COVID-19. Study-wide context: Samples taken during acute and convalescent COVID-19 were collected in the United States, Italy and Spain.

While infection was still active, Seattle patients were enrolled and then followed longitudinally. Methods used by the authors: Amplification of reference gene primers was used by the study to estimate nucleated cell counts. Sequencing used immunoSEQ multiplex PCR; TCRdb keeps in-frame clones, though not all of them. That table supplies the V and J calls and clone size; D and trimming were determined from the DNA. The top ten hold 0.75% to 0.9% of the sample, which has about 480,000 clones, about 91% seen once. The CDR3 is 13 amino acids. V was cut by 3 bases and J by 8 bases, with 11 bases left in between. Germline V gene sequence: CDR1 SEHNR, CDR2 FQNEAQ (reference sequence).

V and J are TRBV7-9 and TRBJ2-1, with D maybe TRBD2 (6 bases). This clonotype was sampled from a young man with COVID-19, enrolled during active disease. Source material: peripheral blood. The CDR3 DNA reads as TGTGCCAGCAGCTTGATCGGGGGTCATGAGCAGTTCTTC. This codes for CASSLIGGHEQFF.